This T cell receptor beta chain came from a study of blood T cells in healthy people across ages. Overall study results and limits: Samples with more naive T cells showed higher observed beta diversity. TCR beta diversity, measured per million T cells, fell in a roughly linear way with age.

The table lists this clonotype with a few counts. Antigen: not known. PCR was performed a second time for roughly 6 to 12 cycles using a sample-barcoded 5' primer and a J-beta primer mix. All samples yielded 3 million or more CDR3-containing paired-end reads. MiXCR was run by TCRdb on the 5' RACE reads, yielding one entry per CDR3 protein. This table holds just under 750,000 distinct CDR3 sequences, about a fifth found once. The sequence came from a man in his sixties or seventies in good health. Material for sequencing was blood.

The CDR3 reads CSVGEDNEKLFF. The CDR3 bases are TGCAGTGTGGGGGAGGATAATGAAAAACTGTTTTTT. The rearrangement uses TRBV20-1 and TRBJ1-4, with D perhaps matching TRBD1 (5 bases). CDR3 size: 12 residues. CDR1 is DFQATT and CDR2 is SNEGSKA in the germline V gene (reference sequence). Between the trimmed V and J ends, which lost 7 bases and 4 bases, there was a span of 10 bases.